The clone carrying this TCR beta chain was counted between two and nine times. This sample was included in a study of blood T cells in healthy people across ages. The second PCR ran about 6 to 12 cycles with a sample-barcoded 5' primer and J-beta primers. MiXCR was run by TCRdb on the 5' RACE reads, yielding one entry per CDR3 protein. Of a few hundred thousand distinct CDR3 sequences in the sample, roughly 26% were seen once. V dropped 5 bases and J dropped 0 bases, with 16 bases sitting between them. The CDR3 consists of 16 residues. Input material: blood. This sequence joins TRBV12-3 or TRBV12-4 and TRBJ1-2; tentative D call: TRBD1 (5 bases). The TCR comes from a woman aged 70-85 years in good health. The CDR3 is CASSAMSGDPNYGYTF. In DNA form, the CDR3 reads TGTGCCAGCAGTGCCATGTCGGGGGACCCTAACTATGGCTACACCTTC.